This T cell receptor beta chain was profiled in a study of cytomegalovirus exposure and HLA in healthy donors. 60 Vbeta and 13 Jbeta primers were used in PCR. Generated by immunoSEQ multiplex PCR, the TCRdb table keeps only in-frame clones and is missing some. This sample has 120,000 or so clones, with 80% found just once. CDR3 length: 15 residues. V lost 4 bases and J 3 bases, leaving 15 bases between the germline ends. Germline CDR1 and CDR2: SGHDN and FVKESK. In regard to this clone: Its matching antigen is unknown.

Points from the study as a whole: In a later analysis, TCR association rates varied by HLA locus: DRB1 most, HLA-C fewest. In most subjects, TCR beta sequences reportedly gave accurate predictions of HLA-A and HLA-B alleles. Later examination showed HLA-associated TCR beta chains had greater clonal expansion than equally common others.

The genes are TRBV14 and TRBJ1-2; D is perhaps TRBD1 (5 bases). The specimen sequenced was PBMCs. The source of this sequence is a female donor in good health and CMV-seropositive. Here the CDR3 reads CASSPQGAIDYGYTF. The CDR3, as DNA: TGTGCCAGCAGCCCCCAGGGTGCGATTGACTATGGCTACACCTTC.